The following is a TCR beta chain sequence with its context. Its antigen is not known. For the second PCR, which ran for about 7 to 11 cycles, a sample-barcoded 5' primer and a J-beta primer mix were used. TCRdb re-derived calls from the 5' RACE reads in MiXCR, one entry per CDR3 protein. The repertoire holds 780,000 or so distinct CDR3 sequences, with 56% as singletons. These data belong to a study of blood T cells in healthy people across ages. Overall study results and limits: Unsorted PBMC material precluded a definitive naive versus antigen-experienced comparison. Long-lived and aged donors differed, with more naive CD4+ cells and higher diversity in the long-lived.

Germline-derived CDR1 and CDR2 are DFQATT and SNEGSKA (reference sequence). V was clipped by 4 bases and J by 2 bases, with 22 bases between them. This CDR3 comprises 17 residues. Sequencing was carried out using blood. The gene calls are TRBV20-1 and TRBJ2-3; D unclear. The clonotype comes from a man aged 35-49 years in good health. The CDR3 region has the DNA TGCAGTGCTAACCCCCTATCCTTGGCGGACCACACAGATACGCAGTATTTT. It translates to CSANPLSLADHTDTQYF.